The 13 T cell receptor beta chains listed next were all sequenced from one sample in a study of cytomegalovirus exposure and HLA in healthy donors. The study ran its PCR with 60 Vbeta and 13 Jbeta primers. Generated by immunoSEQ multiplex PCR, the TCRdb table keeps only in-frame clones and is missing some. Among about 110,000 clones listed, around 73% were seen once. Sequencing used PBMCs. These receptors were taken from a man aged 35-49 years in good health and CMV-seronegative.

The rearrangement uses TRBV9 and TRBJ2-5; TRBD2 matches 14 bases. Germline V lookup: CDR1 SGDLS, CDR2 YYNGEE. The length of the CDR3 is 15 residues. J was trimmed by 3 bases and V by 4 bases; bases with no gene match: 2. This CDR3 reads CASSKTSGREETQYF. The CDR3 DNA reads TGTGCCAGCAGCAAGACTAGCGGGAGGGAAGAGACCCAGTACTTC.

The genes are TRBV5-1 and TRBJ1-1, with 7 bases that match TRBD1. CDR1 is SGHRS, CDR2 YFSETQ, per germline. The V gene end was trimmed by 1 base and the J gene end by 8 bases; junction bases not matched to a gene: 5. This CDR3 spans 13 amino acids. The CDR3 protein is CASSLQGGREAFF. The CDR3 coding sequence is TGCGCCAGCAGCTTGCAAGGGGGCAGAGAAGCTTTCTTT. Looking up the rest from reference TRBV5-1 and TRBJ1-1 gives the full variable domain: KAGVTQTPRYLIKTRGQQVTLSCSPISGHRSVSWYQQTPGQGLQFLFEYFSETQRNKGNFPGRFSGRQFSNSRSEMNVSTLELGDSALYLCASSLQGGREAFFGQGTRLTVV.

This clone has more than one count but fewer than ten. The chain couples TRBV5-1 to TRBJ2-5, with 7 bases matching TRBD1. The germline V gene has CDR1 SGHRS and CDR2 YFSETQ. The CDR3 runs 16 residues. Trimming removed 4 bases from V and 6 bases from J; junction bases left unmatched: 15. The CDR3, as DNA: TGCGCCAGCAGCCCCAGGAGAGGTGCAGGGGGACAGACCCAGTACTTC. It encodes CASSPRRGAGGQTQYF.

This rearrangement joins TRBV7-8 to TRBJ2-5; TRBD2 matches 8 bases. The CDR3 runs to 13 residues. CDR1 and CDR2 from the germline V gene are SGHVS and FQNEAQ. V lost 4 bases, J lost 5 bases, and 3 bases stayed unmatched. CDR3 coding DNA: TGTGCCAGCAGCTCCTCGGGGGGGGAGACCCAGTACTTC. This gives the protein CASSSSGGETQYF.

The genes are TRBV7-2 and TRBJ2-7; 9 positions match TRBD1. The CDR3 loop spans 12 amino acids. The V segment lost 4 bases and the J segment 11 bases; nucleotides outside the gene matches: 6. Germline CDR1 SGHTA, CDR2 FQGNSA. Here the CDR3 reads CASSYDTGGKYF. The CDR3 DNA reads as TGTGCCAGCAGCTACGATACAGGGGGCAAGTACTTC.

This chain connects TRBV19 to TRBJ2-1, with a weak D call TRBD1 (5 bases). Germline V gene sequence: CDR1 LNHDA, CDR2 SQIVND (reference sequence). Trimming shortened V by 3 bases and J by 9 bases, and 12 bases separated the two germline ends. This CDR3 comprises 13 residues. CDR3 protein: CASSIQGRGEQFF. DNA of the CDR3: TGTGCCAGTAGTATCCAGGGAAGGGGTGAGCAGTTCTTC. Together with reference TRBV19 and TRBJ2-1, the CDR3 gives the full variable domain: DGGITQSPKYLFRKEGQNVTLSCEQNLNHDAMYWYRQDPGQGLRLIYYSQIVNDFQKGDIAEGYSVSREKKESFPLTVTSAQKNPTAFYLCASSIQGRGEQFFGPGTRLTVL.

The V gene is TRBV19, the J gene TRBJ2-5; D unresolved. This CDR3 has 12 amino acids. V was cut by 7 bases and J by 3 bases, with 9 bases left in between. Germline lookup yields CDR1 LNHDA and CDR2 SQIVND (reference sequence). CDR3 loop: CASKDSEETQYF. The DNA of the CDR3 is TGTGCCAGTAAAGACTCCGAAGAGACCCAGTACTTC.

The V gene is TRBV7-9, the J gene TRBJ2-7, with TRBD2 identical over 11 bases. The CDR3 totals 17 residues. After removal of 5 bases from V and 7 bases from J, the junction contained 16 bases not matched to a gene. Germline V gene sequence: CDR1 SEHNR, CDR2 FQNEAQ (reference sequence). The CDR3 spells CASSRRQKIAGGREQYF. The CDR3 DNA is TGTGCCAGCAGCCGCCGCCAAAAGATAGCGGGGGGGAGAGAGCAGTACTTC. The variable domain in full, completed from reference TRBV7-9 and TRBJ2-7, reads DTGVSQNPRHKITKRGQNVTFRCDPISEHNRLYWYRQTLGQGPEFLTYFQNEAQLEKSRLLSDRFSAERPKGSFSTLEIQRTEQGDSAMYLCASSRRQKIAGGREQYFGPGTRLTVT.

This chain's CDR3 is CASSQSSKANQPQHF. In DNA, the CDR3 is TGCGCCAGCAGCCAATCGAGTAAAGCCAATCAGCCCCAGCATTTT. V gene TRBV4-1 combines with J gene TRBJ1-5; D gene unclear. The CDR3 totals 15 residues. The V end was cut by 2 bases, the J end by 3 bases, with 11 bases between. CDR1 and CDR2 (germline): MGHRA, YSYEKL.

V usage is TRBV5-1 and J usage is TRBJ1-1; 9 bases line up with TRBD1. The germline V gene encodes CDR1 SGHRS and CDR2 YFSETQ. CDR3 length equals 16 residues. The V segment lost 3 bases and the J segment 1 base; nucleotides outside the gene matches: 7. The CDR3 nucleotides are TGCGCCAGCAGCTCCTCCGGGACAGGGAAGAACACTGAAGCTTTCTTT. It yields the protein CASSSSGTGKNTEAFF.

CDR3 nucleotides: TGTGCCAGCAGCTTGCCCCTTGAGGATCAGCCCCAGCATTTT. As protein: CASSLPLEDQPQHF. The chain couples TRBV5-8 to TRBJ1-5, with D hard to call. Germline V gene sequence: CDR1 SGHTS, CDR2 YDEGEE. The ends were cut back, 1 base at V and 5 bases at J, with 10 bases in the middle. The CDR3 extends over 14 amino acids.

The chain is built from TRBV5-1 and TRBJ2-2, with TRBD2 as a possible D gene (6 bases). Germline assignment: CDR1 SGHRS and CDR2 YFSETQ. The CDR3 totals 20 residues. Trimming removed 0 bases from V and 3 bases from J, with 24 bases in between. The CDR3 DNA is TGCGCCAGCAGCTTGGCCGTGTGGAGGGGTGGGAATCAGGACACCGGGGAGCTGTTTTTT. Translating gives CASSLAVWRGGNQDTGELFF.

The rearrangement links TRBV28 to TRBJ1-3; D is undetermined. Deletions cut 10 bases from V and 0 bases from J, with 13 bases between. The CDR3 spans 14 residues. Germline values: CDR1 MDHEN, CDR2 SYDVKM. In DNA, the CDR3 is TGTGCCACCGTCAACTGGAGCTCTGGAAACACCATATATTTT. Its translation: CATVNWSSGNTIYF.